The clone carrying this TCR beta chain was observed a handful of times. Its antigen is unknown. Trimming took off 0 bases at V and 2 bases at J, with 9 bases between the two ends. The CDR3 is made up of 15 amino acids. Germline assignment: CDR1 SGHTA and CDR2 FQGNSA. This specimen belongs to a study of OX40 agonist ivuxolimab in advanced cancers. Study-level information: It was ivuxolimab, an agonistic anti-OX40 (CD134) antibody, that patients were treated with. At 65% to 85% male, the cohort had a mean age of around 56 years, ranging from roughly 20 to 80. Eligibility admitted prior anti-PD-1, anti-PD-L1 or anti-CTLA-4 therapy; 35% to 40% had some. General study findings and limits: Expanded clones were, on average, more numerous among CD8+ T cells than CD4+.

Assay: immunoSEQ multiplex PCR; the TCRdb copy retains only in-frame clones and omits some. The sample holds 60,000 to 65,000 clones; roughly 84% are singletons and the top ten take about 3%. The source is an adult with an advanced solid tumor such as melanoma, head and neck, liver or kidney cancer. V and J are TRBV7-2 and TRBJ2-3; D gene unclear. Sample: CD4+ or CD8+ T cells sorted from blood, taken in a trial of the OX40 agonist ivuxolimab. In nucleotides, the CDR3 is TGTGCCAGCAGCTTAGCATCCTTCGACACAGATACGCAGTATTTT. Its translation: CASSLASFDTDTQYF.